One and the same sample provided the 23 T cell receptor beta chains below, sequenced in a study of response to subunit inactivated influenza vaccine. TCRdb fed the RT-PCR reads into MiXCR, producing one record per CDR3 protein. This repertoire shows roughly 630,000 distinct CDR3 sequences, 11% to 15% found once; its top ten account for roughly 7.6%. The starting material was PBMCs from blood, obtained around 15 days before vaccination. The receptors stem from a man aged 45 to 65 who received an inactivated influenza vaccine.

This clonotype was counted at least ten times. The chain uses TRBV15 and TRBJ2-2; a possible D gene is TRBD2 (6 bases). Germline loops: CDR1 LNHNV, CDR2 YYDKDF (reference sequence). The V gene lost 2 bases and the J gene lost 7 bases, with 14 bases spanning the gap. The CDR3 sequence is 15 residues long. CDR3 bases: TGTGCCACCAGCAGACGCGGGGCCGGCGGCGGGGAGCTGTTTTTT. Amino acids: CATSRRGAGGGELFF. Together with reference TRBV15 and TRBJ2-2, the CDR3 gives the full variable domain: DAMVIQNPRYQVTQFGKPVTLSCSQTLNHNVMYWYQQKSSQAPKLLFHYYDKDFNNEADTPDNFQSRRPNTSFCFLDIRSPGLGDTAMYLCATSRRGAGGGELFFGEGSRLTVL.

The rearrangement uses TRBV29-1 and TRBJ2-1; D tentatively fits TRBD1 or TRBD2 (6 bases each). The CDR3 has 15 amino acids. V was shortened by 3 bases and J by 7 bases, with 19 bases between the two germline ends. Germline V CDR1 and CDR2: SQVTM, ANQGSEA. CDR3 DNA sequence: TGCAGCGTTGAGGGGGGCCGGGGGCCCCGAAATGAGCAGTTCTTC. Translated, it gives CSVEGGRGPRNEQFF.

This clonotype appeared a few times. The chain carries TRBV20-1 and TRBJ2-3; D is ambiguous. Germline V lookup: CDR1 DFQATT, CDR2 SNEGSKA (reference sequence). V was pared by 7 bases and J by 1 base, with 3 bases between. This CDR3 comprises 10 residues. The CDR3: CSEGTDTQYF. CDR3 sequence (DNA): TGCAGTGAGGGCACAGATACGCAGTATTTT.

The rearrangement links TRBV20-1 to TRBJ1-3, with unresolved D. The V gene lost 1 base and the J gene lost 0 bases, with 13 bases spanning the gap. Germline V CDR1 and CDR2: DFQATT, SNEGSKA (reference sequence). The CDR3 extends over 16 amino acids. The CDR3 here is CSARVVGKSSGNTIYF. The CDR3 nucleotides are TGCAGTGCTAGAGTAGTAGGAAAAAGCTCTGGAAACACCATATATTTT.

The V call is TRBV25-1, the J call TRBJ2-4; D possibly corresponds to TRBD2 (5 bases). Deletions cut 5 bases from V and 9 bases from J, with 14 bases between. The germline CDR1 and CDR2 sequences are MGHDK and SYGVNS. The CDR3 totals 13 residues. The CDR3 DNA follows: TGTGCCAGCAGTAGCCAGATCCGGGGCATTCAGTACTTC. This sequence encodes CASSSQIRGIQYF. The full variable domain, with the rest looked up from reference TRBV25-1 and TRBJ2-4, is EADIYQTPRYLVIGTGKKITLECSQTMGHDKMYWYQQDPGMELHLIHYSYGVNSTEKGDLSSESTVSRIRTEHFPLTLESARPSHTSQYLCASSSQIRGIQYFGAGTRLSVL.

In this sample, this clonotype turned up many times. The chain has TRBV5-1 and TRBJ2-1; the match to TRBD2 covers 7 bases. This CDR3 has 15 residues. Losses at the gene ends were 0 bases for V and 5 bases for J; bases not matched to a gene: 5. Germline lookup yields CDR1 SGHRS and CDR2 YFSETQ. This CDR3 is CASSLGGGRNNEQFF. DNA of the CDR3: TGCGCCAGCAGCTTGGGGGGGGGTCGGAACAATGAGCAGTTCTTC.

V usage is TRBV3-1 and J usage is TRBJ2-3; unclear D gene. V lost 4 bases and J 6 bases, leaving 11 bases between the germline ends. The CDR3 sequence is 13 residues long. Germline V lookup: CDR1 LGHDT, CDR2 YNNKEL (reference sequence). The DNA for the CDR3 is TGTGCCAGCAGCCCCACGATAGAGGATACGCAGTATTTT. Its translation is CASSPTIEDTQYF.

J is TRBJ1-2 and V is TRBV19, with TRBD1 as a possible D gene (5 bases). CDR3 length: 13 residues. Trimming cost V 6 bases and J 5 bases, with 13 bases left between them. CDR1 LNHDA and CDR2 SQIVND come from the germline V gene (reference sequence). The CDR3 DNA is TGTGCCAGTAGGAACACAGGACGGTATGGCTACACCTTC. Translating gives CASRNTGRYGYTF.

The chain has TRBV5-1 and TRBJ2-1; perhaps TRBD1 as D (5 bases). Deletions cut 0 bases from V and 4 bases from J, with 14 bases between. Germline V lookup: CDR1 SGHRS, CDR2 YFSETQ. The CDR3 length is 16 residues. The CDR3 DNA reads TGCGCCAGCAGCTTGGATGACAGAGATATATACAATGAGCAGTTCTTC. Its translation is CASSLDDRDIYNEQFF.

Of note for this clonotype: A junction end diverges from the germline sequence, so it may reflect a read error. This chain connects TRBV7-6 to TRBJ2-2, with 10 bases that match TRBD2. The CDR3 is 19 residues long. Germline V gives CDR1 SGHVS, CDR2 FNYEAQ. The CDR3 coding sequence is TGTACCAGCAGCTTTCAAAGGGCTAGCGGGGGACAGAACACCGGGGAGCTGTTTTTT. It is translated as CTSSFQRASGGQNTGELFF.

This chain connects TRBV12-3 or TRBV12-4 to TRBJ1-1; no definite D call. V lost 2 bases and J lost 3, with 13 bases in between. The CDR3 contains 15 residues. The CDR3 sequence: CASSLSGRSYTEAFF. The DNA for the CDR3 is TGTGCCAGCAGTTTATCTGGCAGGTCCTACACTGAAGCTTTCTTT.

This clonotype was seen many times. The V gene is TRBV5-1, the J gene TRBJ2-1, with 7 positions matching TRBD1. This CDR3 contains 15 residues. Losses at the gene ends were 4 bases for V and 3 bases for J; bases not matched to a gene: 7. Looked up from germline, CDR1 is SGHRS and CDR2 is YFSETQ. The chain's CDR3 is CASSPDRAGYNEQFF. The CDR3 nucleotides read TGCGCCAGCAGCCCCGACAGGGCTGGCTACAATGAGCAGTTCTTC.

This clonotype has just one count. The J gene is TRBJ2-1, the V gene TRBV2; 9 nucleotides line up with TRBD2. The CDR3 contains 14 residues. V dropped 7 bases and J dropped 7; count of bases not matched to a gene: 8. In germline, CDR1 is SNHLY, CDR2 FYNNEI. CDR3 bases: TGTGCCAGCAAGCGGCGGGAGGGCAGGAATGAGCAGTTCTTC. Its translation is CASKRREGRNEQFF. Full variable domain (rest looked up from reference TRBV2 and TRBJ2-1): EPEVTQTPSHQVTQMGQEVILRCVPISNHLYFYWYRQILGQKVEFLVSFYNNEISEKSEIFDDQFSVERPDGSNFTLKIRSTKLEDSAMYFCASKRREGRNEQFFGPGTRLTVL.

V gene TRBV7-9 combines with J gene TRBJ2-1, with D perhaps TRBD1 (6 bases). V lost 1 base to trimming and J lost 6 bases, with 16 bases between them. CDR1 and CDR2 (germline): SEHNR, FQNEAQ (reference sequence). This CDR3 contains 16 residues. CDR3 sequence (DNA): TGTGCCAGCAGCTTAGATGGGGGACACCTTACCAATGAGCAGTTCTTC. It specifies CASSLDGGHLTNEQFF.

The chain joins TRBV5-1 to TRBJ2-5, with D tentatively TRBD1 (6 bases). The V gene's germline CDR1 is SGHRS and CDR2 YFSETQ. The CDR3 has 15 amino acids. The V end lost 0 bases, the J end lost 1 base, and 10 bases lay between the germline ends. The chain's CDR3 is CASSLEGVTQETQYF. DNA of the CDR3: TGCGCCAGCAGCTTGGAGGGGGTGACCCAAGAGACCCAGTACTTC.

The V and J genes are TRBV5-1 and TRBJ1-4; 8 bases are a match to TRBD1. The V gene end was trimmed by 4 bases and the J gene end by 4 bases; junction bases not matched to a gene: 6. CDR1 is SGHRS and CDR2 is YFSETQ in the germline V gene. CDR3 length equals 15 residues. CDR3 protein: CASSPGQGDNEKLFF. As DNA, the CDR3 is TGCGCCAGCAGCCCCGGACAGGGTGATAATGAAAAACTGTTTTTT.

The chain uses TRBV7-2 and TRBJ1-6; TRBD1 agrees at 8 bases. CDR1 is SGHTA, CDR2 FQGNSA, per germline. V was pared by 4 bases and J by 9 bases, with 8 bases of the junction left unmatched. The CDR3 loop spans 15 amino acids. CDR3 nucleotide sequence: TGTGCCAGCAGCTCGGACAGGGTTGTGGTTTCACCCCTCCACTTT. Its protein is CASSSDRVVVSPLHF.

This rearrangement joins TRBV12-3 or TRBV12-4 to TRBJ1-2; TRBD1 agrees at 7 bases. J was trimmed by 8 bases and V by 4 bases; bases with no gene match: 7. The CDR3 has 13 residues. CDR3 loop: CASSSSGTAGYTF. CDR3 coding DNA: TGTGCCAGCAGTTCCTCCGGGACAGCCGGCTACACCTTC.

This clonotype was detected only a few times. The CDR3 DNA sequence: TGCGCCAGCAGCCTCCAGACTAGCGGGAGGAGGATGGATGAGCAGTTCTTC. It specifies CASSLQTSGRRMDEQFF. The chain combines TRBV4-1 with TRBJ2-1, with TRBD2 identical over 13 bases. V shed 4 bases, J shed 8 bases, and the junction held 11 bases outside the gene matches. CDR1 is MGHRA, CDR2 YSYEKL, per germline. This CDR3 spans 17 amino acids.

This clonotype has a count of ten or more. The rearrangement uses TRBV15 and TRBJ2-5; perhaps D is TRBD1 or TRBD2 (6 bases each). The V gene lost 0 bases and the J gene lost 5 bases, with 16 bases spanning the gap. This CDR3 spans 16 amino acids. From germline, CDR1 is LNHNV and CDR2 YYDKDF (reference sequence). The CDR3 DNA is TGTGCCACCAGCAGAGATCGGGGTCAGGGGAGGGAGACCCAGTACTTC. It encodes CATSRDRGQGRETQYF.

V and J are TRBV11-2 and TRBJ2-7, with 13 bases identical to TRBD2. Germline CDR1 is SGHAT and CDR2 is FQNNGV. V dropped 0 bases and J dropped 2; count of bases not matched to a gene: 7. This CDR3 has 18 amino acids. The CDR3 DNA sequence: TGTGCCAGCAGCTTAGAGGGGGGAGGACTAGCGGGAGCCTACGAGCAGTACTTC. Translation: CASSLEGGGLAGAYEQYF.

This chain connects TRBV10-3 to TRBJ2-7, with 7 bases aligning to TRBD1. V was clipped by 6 bases and J by 0 bases; unmatched bases: 5. Germline CDR1 ENHRY, CDR2 SYGVKD. The CDR3 sequence is 14 residues long. CDR3 sequence reads: CAISDRENSYEQYF. The CDR3 bases are TGTGCCATCAGCGACAGGGAAAACTCCTACGAGCAGTACTTC.

The chain links TRBV20-1 to TRBJ2-1; D remains ambiguous. The germline CDR1 and CDR2 sequences are DFQATT and SNEGSKA (reference sequence). There are 14 residues in the CDR3. V dropped 7 bases and J dropped 0 bases, with 13 bases sitting between them. The CDR3 loop reads CSVTRLSSYNEQFF. The DNA for the CDR3 is TGCAGTGTAACGAGACTCAGCTCCTACAATGAGCAGTTCTTC.